This T cell receptor beta chain is from a study of beta chain features in type 1 diabetes. About the research overall: Regarding age, gender and cell yields, patients proved similar to healthy donors.

Expressed TCRB transcripts were sequenced because the isolated RNA had all been reverse transcribed beforehand. TCRdb's copy holds only in-frame clones and misses some; the assay was immunoSEQ multiplex PCR. The sample lists just over 600,000 clones; roughly a sixth were seen once. Study-wide results and limits: A closer apparent resemblance between naive, central memory and Treg TCRB repertoires was seen in patients than in healthy donors. Patients and controls would share equally any PCR tilt toward shorter templates.

This CDR3 spans 14 amino acids. The V gene's germline CDR1 is SGHRS and CDR2 YFSETQ. V lost 7 bases and J 0 bases, leaving 12 bases between the germline ends. About this clone itself: Its antigen is not known.

The TCR originated in a man between 18 and 29 years old in good health. V is TRBV5-1 and J is TRBJ2-3; D is perhaps TRBD2 (6 bases). Input material: naive CD4+ T cells from blood. CDR3 bases: TGCGCCAGCGGCGGGACTGCTAGCACAGATACGCAGTATTTT. This codes for CASGGTASTDTQYF. The full variable domain, in which reference TRBV5-1 and TRBJ2-3 provide the parts outside the CDR3, is KAGVTQTPRYLIKTRGQQVTLSCSPISGHRSVSWYQQTPGQGLQFLFEYFSETQRNKGNFPGRFSGRQFSNSRSEMNVSTLELGDSALYLCASGGTASTDTQYFGPGTRLTVL.